The clone carrying this T cell receptor (beta chain) rates as large. Measured with immunoSEQ multiplex PCR; TCRdb has only the in-frame clones, and not every one. The table shows about 25,000 clones, with around 85% occurring only once. This sample is drawn from a study of blood T cell repertoires in COVID-19. Study overall: Both acute and convalescent COVID-19 samples were obtained from the United States, Italy and Spain.

There are 15 residues in the CDR3. V lost 5 bases to trimming and J lost 0 bases, with 13 bases between them. The germline gives CDR1 PRHDT, CDR2 FYEKMQ (reference sequence). The V and J genes are TRBV13 and TRBJ1-1; D possibly corresponds to TRBD1 (5 bases). The sample comprised peripheral blood. This clonotype was sampled from a woman older than 75 with acute or convalescent COVID-19. CDR3 nucleotide sequence: TGTGCCAGCAGCCCGCAGGGTGTTATGAACACTGAAGCTTTCTTT. This codes for CASSPQGVMNTEAFF. Full variable domain (rest looked up from reference TRBV13 and TRBJ1-1): AAGVIQSPRHLIKEKRETATLKCYPIPRHDTVYWYQQGPGQDPQFLISFYEKMQSDKGSIPDRFSAQQFSDYHSELNMSSLELGDSALYFCASSPQGVMNTEAFFGQGTRLTVV.